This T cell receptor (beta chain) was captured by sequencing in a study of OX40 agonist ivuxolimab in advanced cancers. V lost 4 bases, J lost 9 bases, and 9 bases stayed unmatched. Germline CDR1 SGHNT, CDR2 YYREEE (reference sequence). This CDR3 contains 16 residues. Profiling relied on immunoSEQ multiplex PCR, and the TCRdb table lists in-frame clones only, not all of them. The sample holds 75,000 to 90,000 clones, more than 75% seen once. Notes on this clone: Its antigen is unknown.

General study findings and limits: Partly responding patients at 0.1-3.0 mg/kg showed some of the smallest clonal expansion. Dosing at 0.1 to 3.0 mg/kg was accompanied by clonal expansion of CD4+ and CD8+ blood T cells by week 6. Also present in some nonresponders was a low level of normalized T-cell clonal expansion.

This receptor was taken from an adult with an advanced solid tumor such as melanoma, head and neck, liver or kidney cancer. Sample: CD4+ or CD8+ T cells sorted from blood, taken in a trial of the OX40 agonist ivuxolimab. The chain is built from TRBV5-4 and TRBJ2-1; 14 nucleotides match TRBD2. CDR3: CASSTGTSGSLGEQFF. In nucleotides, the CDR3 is TGTGCCAGCAGCACGGGGACTAGCGGGAGCTTGGGTGAGCAGTTCTTC.